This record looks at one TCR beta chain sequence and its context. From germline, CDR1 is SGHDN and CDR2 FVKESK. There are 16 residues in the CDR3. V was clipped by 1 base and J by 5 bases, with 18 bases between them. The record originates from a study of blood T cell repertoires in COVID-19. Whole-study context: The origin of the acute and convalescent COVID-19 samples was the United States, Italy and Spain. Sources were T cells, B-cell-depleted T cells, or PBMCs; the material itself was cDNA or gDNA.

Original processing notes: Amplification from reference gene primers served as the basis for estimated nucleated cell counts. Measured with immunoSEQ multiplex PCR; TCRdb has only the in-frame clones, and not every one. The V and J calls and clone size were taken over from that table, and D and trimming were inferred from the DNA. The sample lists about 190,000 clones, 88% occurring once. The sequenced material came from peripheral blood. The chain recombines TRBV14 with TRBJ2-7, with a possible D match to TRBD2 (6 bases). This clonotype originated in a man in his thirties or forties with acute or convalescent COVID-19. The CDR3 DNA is TGTGCCAGCAGCCAAGTCCCGAGGAGGGGTTACCACGAGCAGTACTTC. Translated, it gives CASSQVPRRGYHEQYF.